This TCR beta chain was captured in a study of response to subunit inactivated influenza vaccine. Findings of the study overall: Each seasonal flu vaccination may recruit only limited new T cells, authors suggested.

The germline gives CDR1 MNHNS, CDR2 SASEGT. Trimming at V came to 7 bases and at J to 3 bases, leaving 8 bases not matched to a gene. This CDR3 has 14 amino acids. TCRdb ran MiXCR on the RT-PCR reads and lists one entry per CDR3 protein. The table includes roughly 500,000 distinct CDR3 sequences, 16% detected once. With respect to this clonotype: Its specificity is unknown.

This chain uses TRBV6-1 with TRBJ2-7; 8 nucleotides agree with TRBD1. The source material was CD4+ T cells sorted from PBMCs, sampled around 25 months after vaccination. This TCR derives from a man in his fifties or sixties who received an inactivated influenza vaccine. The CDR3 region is CASTRGQGVYEQYF. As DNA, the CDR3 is TGTGCCAGCACGCGTGGACAGGGAGTCTACGAGCAGTACTTC.